The present T cell receptor (beta chain) was sequenced within a study of blood T cells in healthy people across ages. Study-level points and caveats: Strongly correlated with naive T cell percentage was TCR beta diversity.

The CDR3 contains 14 residues. Germline assignment: CDR1 SGHVS and CDR2 FNYEAQ. A second PCR of 7 to 11 cycles used a sample-barcoded 5' primer and a J-beta primer mix. TCRdb called the 5' RACE reads again in MiXCR, with one record for every CDR3 protein. The table has around 620,000 distinct CDR3 sequences, roughly a quarter seen once. Points on this clonotype: No antigen is known for it.

Isolated per sample were at least 6.5 million PBMCs. This TCR came from a woman in her seventies in good health. The chain is built from TRBV7-6 and TRBJ2-5; no definite D call. Matching the DNA end better, TRBJ2-7 makes the J call doubtful. Sequencing used blood. This CDR3 reads CASSQFQDSYEQYF. The CDR3 coding sequence is TGTGCCAGCAGCCAATTCCAGGACTCCTACGAGCAGTACTTC.